Sequencing of this T cell receptor beta chain was carried out in a study of PD-L1 blockade in urothelial cancer. At the level of the study: Each participant's history included 0 to 3 prior chemotherapy regimens. Blood gave a median about 150,000 T cells.

Trimming cost V 5 bases and J 7 bases, with 24 bases left between them. The CDR3 consists of 16 residues. The germline V gene has CDR1 SEHNR and CDR2 FQNEAQ (reference sequence). Sample numbers ranged from 1 to 8 per patient, encompassing pretreatment and on-treatment collections. Each PCR reaction had synthetic TCR analog templates spiked into it. TCRdb keeps only in-frame clones here, not all; method: immunoSEQ multiplex PCR. This table has approximately 100,000 clones, approximately 86% appearing once. The chain recombines TRBV7-9 with TRBJ2-7; TRBD1 might be the D (7 bases). The sequencing used PBMCs, collected around atezolizumab (anti-PD-L1) treatment. This receptor was taken from a man in his fifties or sixties with urothelial cancer. CDR3 sequence reads: CASSLSRGSVGGEQYF. The CDR3 DNA sequence: TGTGCCAGCAGCCTTAGCAGGGGGTCCGTGGGAGGTGAGCAGTACTTC.